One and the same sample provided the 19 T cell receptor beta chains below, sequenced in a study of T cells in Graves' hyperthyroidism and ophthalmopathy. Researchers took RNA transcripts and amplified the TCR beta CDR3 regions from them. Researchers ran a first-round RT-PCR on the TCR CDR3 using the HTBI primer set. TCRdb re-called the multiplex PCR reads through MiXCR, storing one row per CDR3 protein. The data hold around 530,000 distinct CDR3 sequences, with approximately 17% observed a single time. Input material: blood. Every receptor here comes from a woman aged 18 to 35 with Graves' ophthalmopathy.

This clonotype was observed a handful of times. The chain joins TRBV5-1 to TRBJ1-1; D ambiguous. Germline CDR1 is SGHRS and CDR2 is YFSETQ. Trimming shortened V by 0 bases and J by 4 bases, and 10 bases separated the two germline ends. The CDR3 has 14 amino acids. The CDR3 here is CASSLALGPTEAFF. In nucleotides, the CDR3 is TGCGCCAGCAGCTTGGCCCTCGGCCCCACTGAAGCTTTCTTT.

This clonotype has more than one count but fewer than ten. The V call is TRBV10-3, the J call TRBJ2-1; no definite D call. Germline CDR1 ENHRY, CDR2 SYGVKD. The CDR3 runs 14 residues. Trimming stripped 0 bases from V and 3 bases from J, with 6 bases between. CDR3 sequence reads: CAISESGGYNEQFF. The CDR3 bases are TGTGCCATCAGTGAGTCGGGCGGCTACAATGAGCAGTTCTTC.

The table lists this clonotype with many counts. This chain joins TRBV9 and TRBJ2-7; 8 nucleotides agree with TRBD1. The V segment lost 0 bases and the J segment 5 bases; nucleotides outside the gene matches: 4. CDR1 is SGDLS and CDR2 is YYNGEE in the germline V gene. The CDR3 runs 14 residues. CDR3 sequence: CASSVGRGRHEQYF. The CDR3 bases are TGTGCCAGCAGCGTAGGCAGGGGGCGGCACGAGCAGTACTTC.

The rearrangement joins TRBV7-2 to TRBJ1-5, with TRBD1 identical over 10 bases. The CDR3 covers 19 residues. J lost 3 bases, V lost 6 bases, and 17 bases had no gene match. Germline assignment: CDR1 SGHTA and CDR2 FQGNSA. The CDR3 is CASSSSAARTGGLNQPQHF. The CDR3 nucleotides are TGTGCCAGCAGTTCGTCCGCCGCCCGGACAGGGGGTCTCAATCAGCCCCAGCATTTT.

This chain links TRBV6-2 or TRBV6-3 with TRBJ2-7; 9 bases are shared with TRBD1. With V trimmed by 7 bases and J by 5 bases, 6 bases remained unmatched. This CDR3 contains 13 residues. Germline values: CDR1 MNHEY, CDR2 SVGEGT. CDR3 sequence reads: CASTSRDRDEQYF. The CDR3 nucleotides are TGTGCCAGCACCAGCCGGGACAGGGACGAGCAGTACTTC.

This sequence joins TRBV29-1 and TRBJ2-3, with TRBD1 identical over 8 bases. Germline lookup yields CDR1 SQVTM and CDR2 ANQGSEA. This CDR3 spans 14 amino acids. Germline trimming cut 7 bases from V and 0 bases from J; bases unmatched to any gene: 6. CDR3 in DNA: TGCAGCGGAGAGGACAGGGATAGCACAGATACGCAGTATTTT. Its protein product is CSGEDRDSTDTQYF.

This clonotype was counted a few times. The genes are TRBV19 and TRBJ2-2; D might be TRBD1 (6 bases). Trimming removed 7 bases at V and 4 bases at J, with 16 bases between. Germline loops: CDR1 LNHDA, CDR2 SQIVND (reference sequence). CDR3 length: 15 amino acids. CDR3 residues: CASTSVGTITGELFF. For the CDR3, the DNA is TGTGCCAGTACCTCCGTGGGGACAATCACCGGGGAGCTGTTTTTT. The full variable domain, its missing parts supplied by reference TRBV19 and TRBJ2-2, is DGGITQSPKYLFRKEGQNVTLSCEQNLNHDAMYWYRQDPGQGLRLIYYSQIVNDFQKGDIAEGYSVSREKKESFPLTVTSAQKNPTAFYLCASTSVGTITGELFFGEGSRLTVL.

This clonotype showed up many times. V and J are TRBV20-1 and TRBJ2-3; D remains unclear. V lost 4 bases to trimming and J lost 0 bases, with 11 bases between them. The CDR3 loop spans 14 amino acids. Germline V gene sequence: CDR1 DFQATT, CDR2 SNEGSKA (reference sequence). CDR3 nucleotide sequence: TGCAGTGCTAATGTGCGACCTAGCACAGATACGCAGTATTTT. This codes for CSANVRPSTDTQYF.

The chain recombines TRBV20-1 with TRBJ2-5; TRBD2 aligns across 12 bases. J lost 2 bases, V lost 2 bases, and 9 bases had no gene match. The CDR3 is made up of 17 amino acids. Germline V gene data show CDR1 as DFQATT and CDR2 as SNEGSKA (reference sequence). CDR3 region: CSARSIRLAGEQETQYF. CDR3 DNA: TGCAGTGCTAGATCAATCCGACTAGCGGGAGAACAAGAGACCCAGTACTTC.

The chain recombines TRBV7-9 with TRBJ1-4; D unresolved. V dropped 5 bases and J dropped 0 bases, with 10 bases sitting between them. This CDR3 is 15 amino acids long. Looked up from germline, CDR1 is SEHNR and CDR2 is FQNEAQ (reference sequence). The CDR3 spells CASSPQEATNEKLFF. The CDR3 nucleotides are TGTGCCAGCAGCCCCCAGGAGGCAACTAATGAAAAACTGTTTTTT.

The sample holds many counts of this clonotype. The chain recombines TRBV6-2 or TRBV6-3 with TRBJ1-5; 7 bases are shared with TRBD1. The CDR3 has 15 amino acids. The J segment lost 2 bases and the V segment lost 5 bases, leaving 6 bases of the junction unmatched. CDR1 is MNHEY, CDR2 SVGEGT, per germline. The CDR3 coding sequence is TGTGCCAGCAGTAGAACAGGGGAGGGCAATCAGCCCCAGCATTTT. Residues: CASSRTGEGNQPQHF.

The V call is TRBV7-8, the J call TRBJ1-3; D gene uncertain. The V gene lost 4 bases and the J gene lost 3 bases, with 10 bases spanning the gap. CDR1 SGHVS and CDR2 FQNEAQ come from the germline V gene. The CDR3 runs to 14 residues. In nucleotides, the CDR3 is TGTGCCAGCAGCTCGGGCGATTTTGGAAACACCATATATTTT. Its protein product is CASSSGDFGNTIYF.

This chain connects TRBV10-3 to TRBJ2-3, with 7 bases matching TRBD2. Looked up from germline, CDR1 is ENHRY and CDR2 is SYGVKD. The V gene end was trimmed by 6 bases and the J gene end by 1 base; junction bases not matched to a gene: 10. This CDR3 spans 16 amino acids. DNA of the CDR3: TGTGCCATCAGGGACATAGCGGGTGGGGGCACAGATACGCAGTATTTT. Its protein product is CAIRDIAGGGTDTQYF.

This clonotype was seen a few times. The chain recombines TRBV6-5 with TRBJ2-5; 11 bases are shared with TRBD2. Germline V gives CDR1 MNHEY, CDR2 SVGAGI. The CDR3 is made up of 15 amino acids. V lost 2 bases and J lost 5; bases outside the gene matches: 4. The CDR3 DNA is TGTGCCAGCAGTTACCCTCTAGCGGGGGGTGAGACCCAGTACTTC. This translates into CASSYPLAGGETQYF.

CDR3 region: CASSSGAGVRILHF. Written as DNA, the CDR3 is TGTGCCAGCAGCTCGGGGGCAGGGGTGAGAATACTCCACTTT. The rearrangement uses TRBV13 and TRBJ1-6; TRBD1 might be the D (6 bases). The CDR3 loop spans 14 amino acids. Germline V lookup: CDR1 PRHDT, CDR2 FYEKMQ (reference sequence). Trimming took 4 bases from V and 16 from J, leaving 20 bases between them.

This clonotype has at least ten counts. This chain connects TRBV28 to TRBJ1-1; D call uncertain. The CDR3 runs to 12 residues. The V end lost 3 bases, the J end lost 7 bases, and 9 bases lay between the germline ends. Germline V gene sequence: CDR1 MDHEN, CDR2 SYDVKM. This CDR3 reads CASSFSDGEAFF. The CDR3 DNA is TGTGCCAGCAGTTTTTCGGACGGTGAAGCTTTCTTT.

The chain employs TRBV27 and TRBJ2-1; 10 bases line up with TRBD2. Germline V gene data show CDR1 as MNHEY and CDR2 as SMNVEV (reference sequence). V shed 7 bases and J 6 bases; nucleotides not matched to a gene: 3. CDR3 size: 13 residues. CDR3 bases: TGTGCCAGCACAGGACTAGCGGTCAATGAGCAGTTCTTC. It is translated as CASTGLAVNEQFF.

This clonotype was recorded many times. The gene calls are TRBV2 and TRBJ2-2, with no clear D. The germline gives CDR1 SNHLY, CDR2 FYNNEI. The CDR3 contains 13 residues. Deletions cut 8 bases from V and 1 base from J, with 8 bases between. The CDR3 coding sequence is TGTGCCAGCCGTAGACAGAACACCGGGGAGCTGTTTTTT. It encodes CASRRQNTGELFF.

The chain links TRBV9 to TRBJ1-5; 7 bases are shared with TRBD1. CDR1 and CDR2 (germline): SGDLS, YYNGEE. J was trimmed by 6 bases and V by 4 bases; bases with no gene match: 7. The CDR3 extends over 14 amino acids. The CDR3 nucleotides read TGTGCCAGCAGCCCCGGACAGGCCACTCAGCCCCAGCATTTT. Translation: CASSPGQATQPQHF. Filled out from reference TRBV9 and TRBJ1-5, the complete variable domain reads DSGVTQTPKHLITATGQRVTLRCSPRSGDLSVYWYQQSLDQGLQFLIQYYNGEERAKGNILERFSAQQFPDLHSELNLSSLELGDSALYFCASSPGQATQPQHFGDGTRLSIL.